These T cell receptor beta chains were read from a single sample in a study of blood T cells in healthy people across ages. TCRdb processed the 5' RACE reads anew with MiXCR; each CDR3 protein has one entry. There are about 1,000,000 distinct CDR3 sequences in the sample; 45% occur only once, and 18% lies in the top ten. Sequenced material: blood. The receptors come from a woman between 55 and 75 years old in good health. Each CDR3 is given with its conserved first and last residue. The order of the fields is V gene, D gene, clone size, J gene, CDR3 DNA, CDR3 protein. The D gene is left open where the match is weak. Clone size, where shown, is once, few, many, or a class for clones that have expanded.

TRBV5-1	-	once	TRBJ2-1	TGCGCCAGCAGCTTGATAGAGGACAATGAGCAGTTCTTC	CASSLIEDNEQFF
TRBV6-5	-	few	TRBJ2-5	TGTGCCAGCAGTAGGCGGGACGGCCAAGAGACCCAGTACTTC	CASSRRDGQETQYF
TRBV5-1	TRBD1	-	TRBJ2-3	TGCGCCAGCGCTCCCATCGGACAGGGCGGGGATACGCAGTATTTT	CASAPIGQGGDTQYF
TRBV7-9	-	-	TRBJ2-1	TGTGCCAGCAGCGCAAGGGACGGCTACAATGAGCAGTTCTTC	CASSARDGYNEQFF
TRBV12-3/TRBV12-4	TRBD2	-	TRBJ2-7	TGTGCCAGCAGTACCCGGACTAGTCCTAACTACGAGCAGTACTTC	CASSTRTSPNYEQYF
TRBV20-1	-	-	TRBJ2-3	TGCAGTGCTGCCGCAGCGGCACTGGTGGATACGCAGTATTTT	CSAAAAALVDTQYF
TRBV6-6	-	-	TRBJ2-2	TGTGCCAGCAGGGAAGGACATACCGGGGAGCTGTTTTTT	CASREGHTGELFF
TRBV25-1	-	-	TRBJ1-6	TGTGCCAGCAGTGACGCCGCTTGGGCCCTCCACTTT	CASSDAAWALHF
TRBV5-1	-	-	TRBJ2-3	TGCGCCAGCGCCCCATCGAGCACAGATACGCAGTATTTT	CASAPSSTDTQYF
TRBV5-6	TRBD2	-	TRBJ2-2	TGTGCCAGCAGCTTGGTTTCGTCTAGCGGGACCGGGGGGCTGTTTTTT	CASSLVSSSGTGGLFF
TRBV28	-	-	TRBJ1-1	TGTGCCGGTGCTATGGCCGGTAACACTGAAGCTTTCTTT	CAGAMAGNTEAFF
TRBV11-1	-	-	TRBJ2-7	TGTGCCAGCAGCTTAGGGCCTGCAGGGGAGCAGTACTTC	CASSLGPAGEQYF
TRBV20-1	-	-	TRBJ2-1	TGCAGTGCCCGTCGGCGGGCCCTATCCGATGAGCAGTTCTTC	CSARRRALSDEQFF
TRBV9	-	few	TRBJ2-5	TGTGCCAGCAGCGTTGGATGGGGCTCTAGAGAGACCCAGTACTTC	CASSVGWGSRETQYF
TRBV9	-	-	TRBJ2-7	TGTGCCAGCAGCCCCCGGGCCAGAGGCGACGAGCAGTACTTC	CASSPRARGDEQYF
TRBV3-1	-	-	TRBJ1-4	TGTGCCAGCAGCCAAAGCGGGACTGAAAAACTGTTTTTT	CASSQSGTEKLFF
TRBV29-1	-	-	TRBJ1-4	TGCAGCGTTTGGGGGGACTCGAGTGAAAAACTGTTTTTT	CSVWGDSSEKLFF
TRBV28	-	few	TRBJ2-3	TGTGCCAGCAGTTCTCGGGGTACGCAGTATTTT	CASSSRGTQYF
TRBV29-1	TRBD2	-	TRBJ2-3	TGCAGCGTTAGCGGGAGGGCCCGGGATACGCAGTATTTT	CSVSGRARDTQYF
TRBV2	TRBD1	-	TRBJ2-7	TGTGCCAGTTTACTTGACAGGGTGTACGAGCAGTACTTC	CASLLDRVYEQYF
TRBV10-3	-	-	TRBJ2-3	TGTGCCATCAGTGCTCTAGGAGATACGCAGTATTTT	CAISALGDTQYF
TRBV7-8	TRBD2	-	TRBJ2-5	TGTGCCAGCAGCTTCGACGGGACTAGCGGGAGTCGGGGGCAGTACTTC	CASSFDGTSGSRGQYF
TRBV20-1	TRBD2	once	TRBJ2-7	TGCAGTGCTAGAGATCGAAGGGCGGGAGACTTCTCCTACAATGAGCAGTACTTC	CSARDRRAGDFSYNEQYF
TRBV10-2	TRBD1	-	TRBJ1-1	TGCGCCAGCAGCGACAGGGGTAGGGACACTGAAGCTTTCTTT	CASSDRGRDTEAFF
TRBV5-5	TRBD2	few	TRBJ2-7	TGTGCCAGCAGCGATCGTTGGGGGCGGGGGGACTACGAGCAGTACTTC	CASSDRWGRGDYEQYF
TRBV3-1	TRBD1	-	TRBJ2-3	TGTGCCAGCAGCCAAGTGGATAGGGGGCGCGACACAGATACGCAGTATTTT	CASSQVDRGRDTDTQYF
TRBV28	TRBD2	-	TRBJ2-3	TGTGCCAGCAGTCTCCGGACTAGCGGGAGGGCGGTAGATACGCAGTATTTT	CASSLRTSGRAVDTQYF
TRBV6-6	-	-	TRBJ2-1	TGTGCCAGCAGTTGGACTGACAACAATGAGCAGTTCTTC	CASSWTDNNEQFF
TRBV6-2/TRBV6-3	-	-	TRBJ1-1	TGTGCCAGCATGCATGGGGGCAGCCCGAACACTGAAGCTTTCTTT	CASMHGGSPNTEAFF
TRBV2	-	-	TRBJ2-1	TGTGCCAGCAGTGAGGAGGGCCCGAGTTCCCATGAGCAGTTCTTC	CASSEEGPSSHEQFF
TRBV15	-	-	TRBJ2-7	TGTGCCACCAGCAGAGATCGGCTTAGGTACGAGCAGTACTTC	CATSRDRLRYEQYF
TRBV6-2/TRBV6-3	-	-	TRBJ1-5	TGTGCCAGCAGCCCGAGCCCCTCTGGAGGGGCTTTGTGGTGGCAGCCCCAGCATTTT	CASSPSPSGGALWWQPQHF
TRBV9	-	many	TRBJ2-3	TGTGCCAGCAGCGTAGAGGGGTGGGCAGCAGATACGCAGTATTTT	CASSVEGWAADTQYF
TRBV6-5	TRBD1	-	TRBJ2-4	TGTGCCAGCAGTCCGGGACAGAAAGACATTCAGTACTTC	CASSPGQKDIQYF
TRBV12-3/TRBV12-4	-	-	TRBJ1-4	TGTGCCAGCAGTTTGGCAGGAAATAATGAAAAACTGTTTTTT	CASSLAGNNEKLFF
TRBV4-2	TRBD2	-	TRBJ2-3	TGTGCCAGCAGCCATTCTACCCGGTGGGGGGGGAGTGGTACAGATACGCAGTATTTT	CASSHSTRWGGSGTDTQYF
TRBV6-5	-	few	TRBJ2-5	TGTGCCAGCCAACCAGGTTTGGGTGAGCAGTACTTC	CASQPGLGEQYF
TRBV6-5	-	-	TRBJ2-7	TGTGCCAGCAGTCGTCTTAGCTCCTACAATGAGCAGTACTTC	CASSRLSSYNEQYF
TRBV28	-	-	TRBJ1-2	TGTGCCAGCACCGCTACAGGTGCTTATGGCTACACCTTC	CASTATGAYGYTF
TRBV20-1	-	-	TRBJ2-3	TGCAGTGCTAGAGATATGGGCGGGATGACGTTTAGTACAAGCACAGATACGCAGTATTTT	CSARDMGGMTFSTSTDTQYF
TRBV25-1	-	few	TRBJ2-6	TGTGCCTCTGGGGCCAACGTCCTGACTTTC	CASGANVLTF
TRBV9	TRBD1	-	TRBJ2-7	TGTGCCAGCAGCGTAGAGACAGGGAGCTCCTACGAGCAGTACTTC	CASSVETGSSYEQYF
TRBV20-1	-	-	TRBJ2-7	TGCAGTGCTGAACGAGGCTCCTACGAGCAGTACTTC	CSAERGSYEQYF
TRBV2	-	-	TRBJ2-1	TGTGCCAGTAAACGCGGGGATAGGGTCAATGAGCAGTTCTTC	CASKRGDRVNEQFF
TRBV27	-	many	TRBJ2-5	TGTGCCAGCAGTTTCGACAGACAAGAGACCCAGTACTTC	CASSFDRQETQYF
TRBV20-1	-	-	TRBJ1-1	TGCAGTGCTAGAGAAGTTTTCAGGGGAGAAGTAGCTTTCTTT	CSAREVFRGEVAFF
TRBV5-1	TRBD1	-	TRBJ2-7	TGCGCCAGCAGCTTACAGGGACAGGGGGCCAACGACCAGTACTTC	CASSLQGQGANDQYF
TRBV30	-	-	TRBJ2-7	TGTGCCTTGGAATTCTTCGGCAGATGGAGCGGCTACGAGCAGTACTTC	CALEFFGRWSGYEQYF
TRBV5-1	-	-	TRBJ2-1	TGCGCCAGCAGCTCGGGACTAAAAGGGGGTTACAATGAGCAGTTCTTC	CASSSGLKGGYNEQFF
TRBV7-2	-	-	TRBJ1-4	TGTGCCAGCAGCCGTCAAGCGGGAGCTAATGAAAAACTGTTTTTT	CASSRQAGANEKLFF
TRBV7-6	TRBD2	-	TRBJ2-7	TGTGCCAGCAGCGGCCCGGGACTAGCCTCCCACGAGCAGTACTTC	CASSGPGLASHEQYF
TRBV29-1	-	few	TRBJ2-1	TGCAGCGTCGGGGACGGCTCCTACAATGAGCAGTTCTTC	CSVGDGSYNEQFF
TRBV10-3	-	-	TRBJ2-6	TGTGCCATCAGTGACAGTTCCTCTGGGGCCAACGTCCTGACTTTC	CAISDSSSGANVLTF
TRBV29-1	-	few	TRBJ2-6	TGCAGCGCCGGGACACAACGCTCTGGGGCCAACGTCCTGACTTTC	CSAGTQRSGANVLTF
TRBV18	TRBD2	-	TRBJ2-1	TGTGCCAGCTCAACTCTCCATACACGGGAGGGCAATGAGCAGTTCTTC	CASSTLHTREGNEQFF
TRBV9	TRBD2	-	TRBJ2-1	TGTGCCAGCAGCGTAGGTTTAAGCGGGAGCTTCTACAATGAGCAGTTCTTC	CASSVGLSGSFYNEQFF
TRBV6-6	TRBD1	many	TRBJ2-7	TGTGCCAGCAGTTTCAAGACGGGGGGACAGGGCTCCTACGAGCAGTACTTC	CASSFKTGGQGSYEQYF
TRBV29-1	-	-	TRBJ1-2	TGCAGCGTTCCGACCCCCTCTACGGATGGCTACACCTTC	CSVPTPSTDGYTF
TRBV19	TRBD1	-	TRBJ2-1	TGTGCCACCCGGGACAGGTCGCATAATGAGCAGTTCTTC	CATRDRSHNEQFF